This passage covers 10 T cell receptor beta chains from one sample sequenced in a study of blood T cell repertoires in COVID-19. Assay used: immunoSEQ multiplex PCR; TCRdb lists only in-frame clones, some missing. The top ten clones hold less than 2.5% of a sample with about 110,000 clones, around 90% of them seen once. Sample: peripheral blood. These receptors were collected from a human donor in a cohort sampled during active COVID-19.

The J gene is TRBJ2-2, the V gene TRBV7-9; the match to TRBD2 covers 7 bases. Germline trimming cut 0 bases from V and 5 bases from J; bases unmatched to any gene: 0. The CDR3 sequence is 14 residues long. Germline CDR1 SEHNR, CDR2 FQNEAQ (reference sequence). DNA for the CDR3: TGTGCCAGCAGCTTAGCGGGAGGGACCGGGGAGCTGTTTTTT. Translating gives CASSLAGGTGELFF.

The chain is built from TRBV7-6 and TRBJ1-5, with a possible D match to TRBD1 (6 bases). The ends were cut back, 4 bases at V and 2 bases at J, with 6 bases in the middle. Per germline, CDR1 SGHVS and CDR2 FNYEAQ. This CDR3 contains 13 residues. The chain's CDR3 is CASSSGGNQPQHF. CDR3 nucleotide sequence: TGTGCCAGCAGCTCAGGGGGCAATCAGCCCCAGCATTTT.

The CDR3 nucleotides are TGCAGTGCTGGTGGACTAGCGACAGAGACCCAGTACTTC. Protein sequence: CSAGGLATETQYF. The chain links TRBV20-1 to TRBJ2-5, with 9 bases fitting TRBD2. From germline, CDR1 is DFQATT and CDR2 SNEGSKA (reference sequence). Germline trimming cut 5 bases from V and 4 bases from J; bases unmatched to any gene: 5. The CDR3 is 13 amino acids.

CDR3 nucleotides: TGCAGCGTCGCAGGGGAAGTGGAGACCCAGTACTTC. Translating it yields CSVAGEVETQYF. V usage is TRBV29-1 and J usage is TRBJ2-5; tentatively, D is TRBD1 (6 bases). CDR1 SQVTM and CDR2 ANQGSEA come from the germline V gene. V lost 6 bases and J 5 bases, leaving 13 bases between the germline ends. The CDR3 is 12 amino acids.

This chain links TRBV27 with TRBJ2-7; 7 nucleotides match TRBD1. Per the germline V gene, CDR1 is MNHEY and CDR2 is SMNVEV (reference sequence). The CDR3 is 14 residues long. V was clipped by 5 bases and J by 3 bases; unmatched bases: 7. This chain's CDR3 is CASSQQGFIYEQYF. Written as DNA, the CDR3 is TGTGCCAGCAGTCAACAGGGGTTCATCTACGAGCAGTACTTC.

This clone was found a few times. The chain employs TRBV5-6 and TRBJ1-1; TRBD1 might be the D (6 bases). V dropped 2 bases and J dropped 0 bases, with 14 bases sitting between them. The CDR3 has 16 residues. From germline, CDR1 is SGHDT and CDR2 YYEEEE. The CDR3 coding sequence is TGTGCCAGCAGCTTTTCCCCTACAGGGATGAACACTGAAGCTTTCTTT. This encodes CASSFSPTGMNTEAFF.

The chain is built from TRBV3-1 (or the pseudogene TRBV3-2) and TRBJ2-7; 12 bases agree with TRBD2. The V gene end was trimmed by 4 bases and the J gene end by 0 bases; junction bases not matched to a gene: 10. The CDR3 is 18 amino acids. Per the germline V gene, CDR1 is LGHDT and CDR2 is YNNKEL (reference sequence). In DNA, the CDR3 is TGTGCCAGCAGCCGCGTGACTAGCGGGGGCGACCGCTCCTACGAGCAGTACTTC. Protein product: CASSRVTSGGDRSYEQYF.

This chain connects TRBV30 to TRBJ2-3; D is possibly TRBD2 (5 bases). The germline gives CDR1 GTSNPN, CDR2 SVGIG (reference sequence). The CDR3 extends over 13 amino acids. Trimming removed 2 bases at V and 1 base at J, with 7 bases between. CDR3 coding DNA: TGTGCCTGGAGTAGCGGCCGCACAGATACGCAGTATTTT. Translation gives CAWSSGRTDTQYF.

V usage is TRBV5-4 and J usage is TRBJ2-3; possibly TRBD1 for D (6 bases). Between the trimmed V and J ends, which lost 3 bases and 2 bases, there was a span of 10 bases. CDR1 and CDR2 from the germline V gene are SGHNT and YYREEE (reference sequence). CDR3 length: 14 amino acids. The CDR3 is CASSSDRSTDTQYF. CDR3 in DNA: TGTGCCAGCAGCTCCGACAGGTCCACAGATACGCAGTATTTT.

The CDR3 here is CASSRGGAANEKLFF. For the CDR3, the DNA is TGTGCCAGCAGCCGAGGGGGGGCCGCTAATGAAAAACTGTTTTTT. The chain employs TRBV7-9 and TRBJ1-4; TRBD1 is a possible D gene (6 bases). Germline assignment: CDR1 SEHNR and CDR2 FQNEAQ (reference sequence). The CDR3 runs 15 residues. Deletions cut 5 bases from V and 3 bases from J, with 13 bases between.